This T cell receptor (beta chain) came from a study of T cell changes during pregnancy in multiple sclerosis. Clones were read by immunoSEQ multiplex PCR, and TCRdb kept only the in-frame ones, dropping some. The sample contains more than 55,000 clones, roughly 91% of which appear only once. Germline CDR1 and CDR2: ENHRY and SYGVKD. This CDR3 has 18 residues. Trimming at V came to 6 bases and at J to 1 base, leaving 15 bases not matched to a gene. The receptor was derived from a female donor in good health, enrolled as a control in a pregnancy study. The V and J genes are TRBV10-3 and TRBJ1-2; TRBD1 agrees at 9 bases. This sample comprised peripheral blood, obtained in the third trimester of pregnancy. CDR3 coding DNA: TGTGCCATCAGCGGAAGAAAACCGGGACAGGGTATTAACTATGGCTACACCTTC. This encodes CAISGRKPGQGINYGYTF.